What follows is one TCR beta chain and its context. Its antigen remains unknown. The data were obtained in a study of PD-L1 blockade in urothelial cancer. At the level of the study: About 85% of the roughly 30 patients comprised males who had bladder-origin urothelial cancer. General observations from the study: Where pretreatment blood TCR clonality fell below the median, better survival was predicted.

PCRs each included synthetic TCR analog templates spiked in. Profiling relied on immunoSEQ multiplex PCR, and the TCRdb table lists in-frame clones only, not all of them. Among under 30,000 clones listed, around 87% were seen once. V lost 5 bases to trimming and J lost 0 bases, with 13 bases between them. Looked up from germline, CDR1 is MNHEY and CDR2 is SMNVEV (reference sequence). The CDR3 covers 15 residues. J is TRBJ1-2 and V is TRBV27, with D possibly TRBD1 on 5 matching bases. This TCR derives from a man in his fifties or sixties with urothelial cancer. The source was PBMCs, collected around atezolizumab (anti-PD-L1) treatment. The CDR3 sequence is CASSAAGGANYGYTF. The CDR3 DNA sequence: TGTGCCAGCAGTGCCGCCGGGGGAGCTAACTATGGCTACACCTTC.